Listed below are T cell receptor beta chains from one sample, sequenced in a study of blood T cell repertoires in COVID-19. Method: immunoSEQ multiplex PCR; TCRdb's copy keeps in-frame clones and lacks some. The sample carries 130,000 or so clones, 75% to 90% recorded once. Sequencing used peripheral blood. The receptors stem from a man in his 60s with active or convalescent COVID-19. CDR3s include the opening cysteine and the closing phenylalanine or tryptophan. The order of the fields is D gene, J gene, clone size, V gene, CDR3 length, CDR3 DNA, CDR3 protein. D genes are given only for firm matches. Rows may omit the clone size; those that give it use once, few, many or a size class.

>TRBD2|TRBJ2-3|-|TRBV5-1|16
TGCGCCAGCAGCTTGGCGCTAGCGGGATCCACAGATACGCAGTATTTT
CASSLALAGSTDTQYF
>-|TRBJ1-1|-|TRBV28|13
TGTGCCAGCAGTTCCCTCGACACCGTTGAAGCTTTCTTT
CASSSLDTVEAFF
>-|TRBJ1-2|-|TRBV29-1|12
TGCAGCGTTGAGAAGGACAGAGGTGGCTACACCTTC
CSVEKDRGGYTF
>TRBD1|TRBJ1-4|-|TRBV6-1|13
TGTGCCAGCAGCCGACAGGGGGGTGAAAAACTGTTTTTT
CASSRQGGEKLFF
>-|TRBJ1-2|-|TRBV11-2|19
TGTGCCAGCAGCCCAATCGGTTCGGCAGGGGCCCAAGCTAACTATGGCTACACCTTC
CASSPIGSAGAQANYGYTF
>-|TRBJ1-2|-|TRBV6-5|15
TGTGCCAGCAGTCAATATTTACAGGTGGTTGAGGGCTACACCTTC
CASSQYLQVVEGYTF
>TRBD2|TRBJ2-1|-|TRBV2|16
TGTGCCAGCAGTACGACTAGCGGGAGGGCCCACAATGAGCAGTTCTTC
CASSTTSGRAHNEQFF
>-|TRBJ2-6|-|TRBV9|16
TGTGCCAGCAGCGTAGACAGGGTCTCTGGGGCCAACGTCCTGACTTTC
CASSVDRVSGANVLTF
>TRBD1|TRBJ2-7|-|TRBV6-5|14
TGTGCCAGCAGAGGACAGGGGACTCCCTACGAGCAGTACTTC
CASRGQGTPYEQYF
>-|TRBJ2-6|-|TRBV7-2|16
TGTGCCAGCAGAGAAGGTTTCGGGGCTGGGGCCAACGTCCTGACTTTC
CASREGFGAGANVLTF
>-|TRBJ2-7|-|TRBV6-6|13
TGTGCCAGCAGGGAGACAGGTTCCTACGAGCAGTACTTC
CASRETGSYEQYF
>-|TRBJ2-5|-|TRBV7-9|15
TGTGCCAGCAGCTTACGGGGTAGAACCCAAGAGACCCAGTACTTC
CASSLRGRTQETQYF
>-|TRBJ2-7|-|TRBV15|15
TGTGCCACCAGCGCAGTTCAGGGGCCTTCCTACGAGCAGTACTTC
CATSAVQGPSYEQYF
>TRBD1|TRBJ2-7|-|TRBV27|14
TGTGCCAGCAGTGCCGGGACAGGGCTCAACGAGCAGTACTTC
CASSAGTGLNEQYF
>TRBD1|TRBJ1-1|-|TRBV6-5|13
TGTGCCACCTACGGGACAGGCGACACTGAAGCTTTCTTT
CATYGTGDTEAFF
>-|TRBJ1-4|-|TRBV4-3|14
TGCGCCAGCAGCCAGGGGCAGAATAATGAAAAACTGTTTTTT
CASSQGQNNEKLFF
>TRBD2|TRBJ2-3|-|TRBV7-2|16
TGTGCCAGCAGCCCTCAGACTAGCGGGATAACAGATACGCAGTATTTT
CASSPQTSGITDTQYF
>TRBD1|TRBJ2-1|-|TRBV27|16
TGTGCCAGCAGATCCAGCGCAGGGGGCTCCTACAATGAGCAGTTCTTC
CASRSSAGGSYNEQFF
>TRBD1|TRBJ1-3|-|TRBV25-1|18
TGTGCCAGCAGTGCTTGGGGCGGACAGGGGTTCTCTGGAAACACCATATATTTT
CASSAWGGQGFSGNTIYF
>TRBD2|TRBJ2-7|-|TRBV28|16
TGTGCCAGCAGCCCGGGACTAGCGGGAGTTGGGTACGAGCAGTACTTC
CASSPGLAGVGYEQYF
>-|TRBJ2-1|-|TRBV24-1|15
TGTGCCACCAGTGATCCCGGGGTGAGCTACAATGAGCAGTTCTTC
CATSDPGVSYNEQFF
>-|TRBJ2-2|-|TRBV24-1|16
TGTGCCACCAGTGATCGGTTGGGCGCGAACACCGGGGAGCTGTTTTTT
CATSDRLGANTGELFF
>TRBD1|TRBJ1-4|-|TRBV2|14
TGTGCCAGCAGCGCAACAGGGGTTAATGAAAAACTGTTTTTT
CASSATGVNEKLFF
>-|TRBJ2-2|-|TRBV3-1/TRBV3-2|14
TGTGCCAGCAGCCAAGATATGACAGCCGGGGAGCTGTTTTTT
CASSQDMTAGELFF
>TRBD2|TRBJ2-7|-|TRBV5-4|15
TGTGCCAGCAGCTCTGGGGCGGGAGTTCTCTACGAGCAGTACTTC
CASSSGAGVLYEQYF
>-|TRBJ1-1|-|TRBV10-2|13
TGCGCCAGCAGTTTCCCCCCCGGACAGGAAGCTTTCTTT
CASSFPPGQEAFF
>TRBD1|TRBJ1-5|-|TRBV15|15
TGTGCCACCAGCAGCCGCGGACAGGGCGAATCGCCCCAGCATTTT
CATSSRGQGESPQHF
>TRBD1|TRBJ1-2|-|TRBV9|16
TGTGCCAGCAGCGTAGCCGGGACAGGCCTTGGTTATGGCTACACCTTC
CASSVAGTGLGYGYTF
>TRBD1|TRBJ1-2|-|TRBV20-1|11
TGCAGTGCTGCGGACAGGAATGGCTACACCTTC
CSAADRNGYTF
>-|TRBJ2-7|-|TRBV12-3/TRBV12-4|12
TGTGCCAGCAGTTTCTCGACAGATAAGCAGTACTTC
CASSFSTDKQYF
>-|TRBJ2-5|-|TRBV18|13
TGTGCCAGCTCCCCTGGAGGGAAAGAGACCCAGTACTTC
CASSPGGKETQYF
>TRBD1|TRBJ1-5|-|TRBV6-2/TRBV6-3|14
TGTGCCAGCAGCCCACGGACAGGACATCAGCCCCAGCATTTT
CASSPRTGHQPQHF
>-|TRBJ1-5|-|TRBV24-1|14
TGTGCCACCAGTGATTGGACAGACAATCAGCCCCAGCATTTT
CATSDWTDNQPQHF
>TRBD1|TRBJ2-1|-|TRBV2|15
TGTGCCAGCACCTTCGGGCAGGGGGCAAGTAATGAGCAGTTCTTC
CASTFGQGASNEQFF
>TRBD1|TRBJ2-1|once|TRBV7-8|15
TGTGCCAGCAGCGACACCGGGACAGGGGATAATGAGCAGTTCTTC
CASSDTGTGDNEQFF
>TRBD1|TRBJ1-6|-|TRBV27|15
TGTGCCAGCAGTCTACAGGGGGGCTATAATTCACCCCTCCACTTT
CASSLQGGYNSPLHF
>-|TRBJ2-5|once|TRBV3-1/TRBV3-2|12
TGTGCCAGCAGCCAGCGGGGAGGAGACCAGTACTTC
CASSQRGGDQYF
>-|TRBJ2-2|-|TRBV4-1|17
TGCGCCAGCAGCCAATCGGGAGCCCGAGCGAACACCGGGGAGCTGTTTTTT
CASSQSGARANTGELFF
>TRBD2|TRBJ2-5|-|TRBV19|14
TGTGCCAGCCGAAGCGGGAGGGCCCAAGAGACCCAGTACTTC
CASRSGRAQETQYF
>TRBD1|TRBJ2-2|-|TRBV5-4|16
TGTGCCAGCAGCTCTCCGGGACAGGGCAATACCGGGGAGCTGTTTTTT
CASSSPGQGNTGELFF
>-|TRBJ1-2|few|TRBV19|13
TGTGCCACTTCGGACAGCCGAGCTGCTGGCTACACCTTC
CATSDSRAAGYTF
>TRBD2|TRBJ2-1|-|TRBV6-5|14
TGTGCCAGCAGTTACTCTAGCCGACTAGCATTTGAGTTCTTC
CASSYSSRLAFEFF
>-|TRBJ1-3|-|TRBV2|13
TGTGCCAGCAGTGAAGGACAGGGAAACACCATATATTTT
CASSEGQGNTIYF
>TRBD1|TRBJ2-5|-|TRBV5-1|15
TGCGCCAGCAGCCCGCCAAGGGGGCTCCAAGAGACCCAGTACTTC
CASSPPRGLQETQYF
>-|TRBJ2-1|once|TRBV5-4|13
TGTGCCAGCAGCCACGCAAATAGCCATGAGCAGTTCTTC
CASSHANSHEQFF